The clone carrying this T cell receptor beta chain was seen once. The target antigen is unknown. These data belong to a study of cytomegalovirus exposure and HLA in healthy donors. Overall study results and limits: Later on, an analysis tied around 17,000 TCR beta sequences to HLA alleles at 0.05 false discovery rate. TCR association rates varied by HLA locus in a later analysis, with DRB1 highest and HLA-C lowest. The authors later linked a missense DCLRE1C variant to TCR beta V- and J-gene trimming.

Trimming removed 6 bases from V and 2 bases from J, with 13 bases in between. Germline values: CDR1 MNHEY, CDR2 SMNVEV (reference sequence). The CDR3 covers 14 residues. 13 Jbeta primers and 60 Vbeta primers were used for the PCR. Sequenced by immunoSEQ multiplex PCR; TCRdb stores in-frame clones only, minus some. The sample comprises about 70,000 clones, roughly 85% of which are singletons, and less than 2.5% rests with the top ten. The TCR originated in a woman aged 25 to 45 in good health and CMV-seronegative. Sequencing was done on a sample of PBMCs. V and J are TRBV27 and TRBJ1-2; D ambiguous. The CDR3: CASSTRTGNYGYTF. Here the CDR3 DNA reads TGTGCCAGCAGCACCAGGACGGGGAACTATGGCTACACCTTC.